The 24 T cell receptor beta chains listed next were all sequenced from one sample in a study of cytomegalovirus exposure and HLA in healthy donors. A multiplex PCR was run with 60 Vbeta primers and 13 Jbeta primers. The method was immunoSEQ multiplex PCR; TCRdb's version includes in-frame clones alone and lacks a portion of them. Of around 150,000 clones listed, approximately 74% are singletons. The sequenced material came from PBMCs. All receptors derive from a woman in her thirties in good health and CMV-seronegative.

The chain has TRBV6-5 and TRBJ1-3, with TRBD1 identical over 8 bases. Germline V gives CDR1 MNHEY, CDR2 SVGAGI. The CDR3 has 15 amino acids. V lost 6 bases, J lost 1 base, and 5 bases stayed unmatched. The CDR3 bases are TGTGCCAGCAGACCATGGACAGGGTCTGGAAACACCATATATTTT. It yields the protein CASRPWTGSGNTIYF.

The V call is TRBV19, the J call TRBJ2-4; 10 nucleotides match TRBD1. The CDR3 is 18 amino acids. Germline V gives CDR1 LNHDA, CDR2 SQIVND (reference sequence). With 6 bases clipped from V and 6 bases from J, the junction kept 17 bases outside the gene matches. CDR3 sequence: CASSLSIPGQGRLNIQYF. The CDR3, as DNA: TGTGCCAGTAGCCTCTCAATCCCGGGACAGGGGCGACTAAACATTCAGTACTTC.

The V call is TRBV7-2, the J call TRBJ1-1; D uncertain. The CDR3 runs 12 residues. With 3 bases removed from V and 6 bases from J, the gap between germline ends came to 8 bases. Germline V CDR1 and CDR2: SGHTA, FQGNSA. DNA for the CDR3: TGTGCCAGCAGCTTTGAGATAGCTGAAGCTTTCTTT. The encoded protein is CASSFEIAEAFF.

This rearrangement joins TRBV7-9 to TRBJ2-7, with TRBD1 matching 7 bases. V lost 4 bases, J lost 6 bases, and 3 bases stayed unmatched. Germline V gene lookup returns CDR1 SEHNR and CDR2 FQNEAQ (reference sequence). The CDR3 length is 12 residues. CDR3 nucleotides: TGTGCCAGCAGCTCCAGGGGGTTCGAGCAGTACTTC. Amino acid sequence: CASSSRGFEQYF.

This clone turned up a few times. The V call is TRBV7-9, the J call TRBJ2-5; D may be TRBD2 (5 bases). The CDR3 runs 14 residues. V gave up 3 bases and J gave up 2 bases, with 10 bases separating them. CDR1 SEHNR and CDR2 FQNEAQ come from the germline V gene (reference sequence). CDR3 protein: CASSFASYQETQYF. CDR3 in DNA: TGTGCCAGCAGCTTCGCTAGCTATCAAGAGACCCAGTACTTC.

This chain uses TRBV4-1 with TRBJ2-5, with 8 bases that match TRBD2. The CDR3 is 17 residues long. J lost 0 bases, V lost 1 base, and 7 bases had no gene match. Germline-derived CDR1 and CDR2 are MGHRA and YSYEKL. CDR3 amino acids: CASSQAQLADYQETQYF. The DNA for the CDR3 is TGCGCCAGCAGCCAAGCCCAACTAGCGGACTACCAAGAGACCCAGTACTTC.

The V gene is TRBV5-1, the J gene TRBJ2-1; 7 bases agree with TRBD2. This CDR3 region has 16 residues. Germline CDR1 SGHRS, CDR2 YFSETQ. V shed 0 bases and J 4 bases; nucleotides not matched to a gene: 7. This CDR3 reads CASSLGAGVSYNEQFF. The CDR3 coding sequence is TGCGCCAGCAGCTTGGGGGCGGGGGTTTCTTACAATGAGCAGTTCTTC. Filled out from reference TRBV5-1 and TRBJ2-1, the complete variable domain reads KAGVTQTPRYLIKTRGQQVTLSCSPISGHRSVSWYQQTPGQGLQFLFEYFSETQRNKGNFPGRFSGRQFSNSRSEMNVSTLELGDSALYLCASSLGAGVSYNEQFFGPGTRLTVL.

In this sample, this clone turned up a few times. The J gene is TRBJ2-7, the V gene TRBV5-1; D possibly corresponds to TRBD1 (6 bases). The V end was cut by 3 bases, the J end by 5 bases, with 18 bases between. The CDR3 runs to 15 residues. Looked up from germline, CDR1 is SGHRS and CDR2 is YFSETQ. CDR3 sequence reads: CASSYQDSEVHEQYF. The CDR3 DNA follows: TGCGCCAGCAGCTACCAGGACAGTGAGGTCCACGAGCAGTACTTC.

This clone has a single count. The chain recombines TRBV19 with TRBJ2-3; 12 bases are shared with TRBD1. V lost 10 bases to trimming and J lost 7 bases; unmatched junction nucleotides: 6. Germline V lookup: CDR1 LNHDA, CDR2 SQIVND (reference sequence). The CDR3 loop spans 13 amino acids. The CDR3 nucleotides are TGTGCCACGTCGGGACAGGGGGCAAATACGCAGTATTTT. Translation: CATSGQGANTQYF.

The rearrangement links TRBV5-6 to TRBJ1-4, with 7 positions matching TRBD1. Germline V lookup: CDR1 SGHDT, CDR2 YYEEEE. The J segment lost 2 bases and the V segment lost 4 bases, leaving 2 bases of the junction unmatched. This CDR3 region has 14 residues. The CDR3 is CASSRDSTNEKLFF. In DNA, the CDR3 is TGTGCCAGCAGCCGGGACAGTACTAATGAAAAACTGTTTTTT.

The rearrangement uses TRBV9 and TRBJ2-7, with D unresolved. Germline lookup yields CDR1 SGDLS and CDR2 YYNGEE. Trimming took 1 base from V and 2 from J, leaving 10 bases between them. The CDR3 is 14 amino acids. The CDR3 loop reads CASSVKTEPYEQYF. CDR3 sequence (DNA): TGTGCCAGCAGCGTAAAAACAGAACCCTACGAGCAGTACTTC.

The chain is built from TRBV10-3 and TRBJ2-5; D is unclear. V lost 0 bases, J lost 7 bases, and 12 bases lay in between. The CDR3 has 14 amino acids. In germline, CDR1 is ENHRY, CDR2 SYGVKD. The CDR3 protein is CAISESGTARTQYF. CDR3 DNA: TGTGCCATCAGTGAGTCGGGCACAGCTCGGACCCAGTACTTC.

This chain links TRBV6-1 with TRBJ2-7; TRBD2 agrees at 13 bases. Germline assignment: CDR1 MNHNS and CDR2 SASEGT. Trimming cost V 4 bases and J 3 bases; bases outside gene matches: 3. CDR3 size: 15 residues. As DNA, the CDR3 is TGTGCCAGCAGTGCTAGGACTAGCGGGAGCTACGAGCAGTACTTC. Amino acids: CASSARTSGSYEQYF.

This clone appeared a single time. J is TRBJ2-7 and V is TRBV28; TRBD1 might be the D (6 bases). Trimming took 3 bases from V and 1 from J, leaving 13 bases between them. The CDR3 consists of 15 residues. The germline V gene encodes CDR1 MDHEN and CDR2 SYDVKM. Written as DNA, the CDR3 is TGTGCCAGCAGTTTTGGTGCCAGGGGATCCTACGAGCAGTACTTC. It translates to CASSFGARGSYEQYF.

The CDR3 reads CASSPTYEQYF. The CDR3 nucleotides are TGTGCCAGCAGCCCCACCTACGAGCAGTACTTC. This chain uses TRBV13 with TRBJ2-7; D uncertain. Deletions cut 5 bases from V and 2 bases from J, with 4 bases between. Per the germline V gene, CDR1 is PRHDT and CDR2 is FYEKMQ (reference sequence). This CDR3 region has 11 residues.

The chain has TRBV5-6 and TRBJ2-7, with D tentatively TRBD1 (5 bases). The germline V gene encodes CDR1 SGHDT and CDR2 YYEEEE. This CDR3 comprises 13 residues. Trimming removed 2 bases from V and 6 bases from J, with 12 bases in between. The CDR3 DNA is TGTGCCAGCAGCTTCGGGCATGGGGCCGAGCAGTACTTC. It codes for CASSFGHGAEQYF.

This clone was seen only a few times. This CDR3 reads CASNAGVYNEQFF. Written as DNA, the CDR3 is TGTGCCAGTAATGCGGGAGTTTACAATGAGCAGTTCTTC. This sequence joins TRBV19 and TRBJ2-1; 7 nucleotides agree with TRBD2. The CDR3 runs to 13 residues. Germline values: CDR1 LNHDA, CDR2 SQIVND (reference sequence). J gave up 4 bases and V 7 bases, and 4 bases lay outside the gene matches. The whole variable domain, filled in from reference TRBV19 and TRBJ2-1, reads DGGITQSPKYLFRKEGQNVTLSCEQNLNHDAMYWYRQDPGQGLRLIYYSQIVNDFQKGDIAEGYSVSREKKESFPLTVTSAQKNPTAFYLCASNAGVYNEQFFGPGTRLTVL.

In its sample, this clone was seen once. V is TRBV5-1 and J is TRBJ2-5, with D perhaps matching TRBD2 (6 bases). V was pared by 0 bases and J by 1 base, with 10 bases between. The germline gives CDR1 SGHRS, CDR2 YFSETQ. This CDR3 is 15 amino acids long. The CDR3 loop is CASSLDGGAQETQYF. The CDR3 region has the DNA TGCGCCAGCAGCTTGGACGGCGGGGCCCAAGAGACCCAGTACTTC.

The chain is built from TRBV5-1 and TRBJ2-7; a possible D gene is TRBD2 (5 bases). The V and J ends lost 0 bases and 3 bases respectively, with 16 bases between them. Looked up from germline, CDR1 is SGHRS and CDR2 is YFSETQ. This CDR3 comprises 16 residues. The CDR3 sequence is CASSLVDSTRGYEQYF. The CDR3 DNA reads as TGCGCCAGCAGCTTGGTCGACTCCACCCGGGGCTACGAGCAGTACTTC.

V usage is TRBV7-9 and J usage is TRBJ2-7, with 7 positions matching TRBD1. J gave up 3 bases and V 5 bases, and 4 bases lay outside the gene matches. This CDR3 is 13 amino acids long. From germline, CDR1 is SEHNR and CDR2 FQNEAQ (reference sequence). CDR3 in amino acids: CASSRDSFYEQYF. CDR3 bases: TGTGCCAGCAGCAGGGACAGCTTCTACGAGCAGTACTTC.

As regards this clone: The same CDR3 can be traced to other DNA sequences in this sample. The rearrangement links TRBV6-5 to TRBJ1-4; D is uncertain. V lost 6 bases to trimming and J lost 3 bases, with 8 bases between them. This CDR3 is built from 13 residues. CDR1 is MNHEY, CDR2 SVGAGI, per germline. The CDR3 coding sequence is TGTGCCAGCAGCGAGTCCTCTAATGAAAAACTGTTTTTT. Amino acids: CASSESSNEKLFF.

The J gene is TRBJ2-5, the V gene TRBV5-4; TRBD2 is a possible D gene (5 bases). Between the trimmed V and J ends, which lost 5 bases and 1 base, there was a span of 15 bases. The CDR3 has 15 amino acids. CDR1 and CDR2 (germline): SGHNT, YYREEE (reference sequence). The CDR3 nucleotides are TGTGCCAGCAGACAAGCTTCCGGGATCCAAGAGACCCAGTACTTC. Amino acid sequence: CASRQASGIQETQYF.

This chain links TRBV9 with TRBJ1-6; no reliable D call. From germline, CDR1 is SGDLS and CDR2 YYNGEE. Trimming pared 0 bases from V and 8 bases from J, leaving 12 bases between. The CDR3 runs to 15 residues. The CDR3 is CASSVVAGYDSPLHF. The CDR3 DNA reads as TGTGCCAGCAGCGTAGTTGCGGGGTACGATTCACCCCTCCACTTT.

The V call is TRBV5-1, the J call TRBJ2-2, with 8 nucleotides matching TRBD1. Germline values: CDR1 SGHRS, CDR2 YFSETQ. The CDR3 has 16 residues. The V and J ends lost 0 bases and 1 base, in that order; junction bases with no gene match: 2. CDR3: CASSLVGTGNTGELFF. CDR3 bases: TGCGCCAGCAGCTTGGTTGGGACAGGGAACACCGGGGAGCTGTTTTTT. Looking up the rest from reference TRBV5-1 and TRBJ2-2 gives the full variable domain: KAGVTQTPRYLIKTRGQQVTLSCSPISGHRSVSWYQQTPGQGLQFLFEYFSETQRNKGNFPGRFSGRQFSNSRSEMNVSTLELGDSALYLCASSLVGTGNTGELFFGEGSRLTVL.